What follows are 21 T cell receptor beta chains derived from one specimen sequenced in a study of radiotherapy plus CTLA-4 blockade in lung cancer. Data came from immunoSEQ multiplex PCR; TCRdb stores just in-frame clones and leaves some out. The sample has 45,000 to 60,000 clones, 75% to 85% seen once. The source was peripheral blood, collected from a patient treated with radiotherapy plus ipilimumab. The receptors derive from a human donor with non-small cell lung cancer who had stable disease on radiotherapy plus ipilimumab.

The CDR3 DNA reads TGTGCCACCAGCAGAGTAGACAGGTTCTACAATGAGCAGTTCTTC. As protein: CATSRVDRFYNEQFF. The genes are TRBV15 and TRBJ2-1, with D possibly being TRBD1 (6 bases). CDR3 length equals 15 residues. V was shortened by 1 base and J by 3 bases, with 10 bases between the two germline ends. Germline CDR1 reads LNHNV; CDR2 reads YYDKDF (reference sequence).

The genes are TRBV6-5 and TRBJ2-7; TRBD2 matches at 11 bases. Per the germline V gene, CDR1 is MNHEY and CDR2 is SVGAGI. The CDR3 covers 16 residues. V trimming: 0 bases; J trimming: 1 base; junction bases outside the gene matches: 2. CDR3 bases: TGTGCCAGCAGTTACTCTAGCGGGAGGGAGTCCTACGAGCAGTACTTC. It translates to CASSYSSGRESYEQYF.

The chain uses TRBV5-1 and TRBJ2-7; 10 bases align to TRBD1. From germline, CDR1 is SGHRS and CDR2 YFSETQ. V was pared by 4 bases and J by 5 bases, with 6 bases of the junction left unmatched. This CDR3 contains 14 residues. The CDR3 nucleotides are TGCGCCAGCAGCCAAGGACAGGGGGGGGACGAGCAGTACTTC. This sequence encodes CASSQGQGGDEQYF.

This clone showed up just once. V is TRBV2 and J is TRBJ2-2, with TRBD2 matching over 7 bases. V was pared by 7 bases and J by 3 bases, with 11 bases of the junction left unmatched. The CDR3 covers 16 residues. Germline V lookup: CDR1 SNHLY, CDR2 FYNNEI. The DNA of the CDR3 is TGTGCCAGCACTAAAGAGATAGGGAGGGACACCGGGGAGCTGTTTTTT. This sequence encodes CASTKEIGRDTGELFF.

V usage is TRBV9 and J usage is TRBJ2-5; D is unresolved. Germline CDR1 reads SGDLS; CDR2 reads YYNGEE. Deletions cut 0 bases from V and 1 base from J, with 7 bases between. The CDR3 has 14 amino acids. This chain's CDR3 is CASSVGRLQETQYF. The CDR3 nucleotides read TGTGCCAGCAGCGTAGGGCGGCTCCAAGAGACCCAGTACTTC.

The rearrangement links TRBV5-6 to TRBJ2-2; D call uncertain. Germline V gives CDR1 SGHDT, CDR2 YYEEEE. CDR3 length equals 15 residues. Trimming removed 1 base at V and 0 bases at J, with 7 bases between. In nucleotides, the CDR3 is TGTGCCAGCAGCTTGTCCTACCCGAACACCGGGGAGCTGTTTTTT. Protein product: CASSLSYPNTGELFF.

The J gene is TRBJ2-1, the V gene TRBV19; 14 bases match TRBD2. The germline V gene has CDR1 LNHDA and CDR2 SQIVND (reference sequence). This CDR3 is 15 amino acids long. V dropped 4 bases and J dropped 5; count of bases not matched to a gene: 1. CDR3 in amino acids: CASSKGLAGDNEQFF. Written as DNA, the CDR3 is TGTGCCAGTAGTAAGGGACTAGCGGGGGACAATGAGCAGTTCTTC.

This sequence joins TRBV27 and TRBJ2-3, with TRBD2 identical over 15 bases. Unmatched junction bases numbered 12, after V lost 6 bases and J lost 8 bases. Germline values: CDR1 MNHEY, CDR2 SMNVEV (reference sequence). This CDR3 spans 17 amino acids. The CDR3 reads CASRAFGLAGGPGTQYF. CDR3 nucleotide sequence: TGTGCCAGCAGGGCTTTCGGACTAGCGGGAGGGCCTGGTACGCAGTATTTT.

This sequence joins TRBV28 and TRBJ1-1, with D unresolved. The V gene's germline CDR1 is MDHEN and CDR2 SYDVKM. V was shortened by 1 base and J by 7 bases, with 13 bases between the two germline ends. This CDR3 spans 14 amino acids. This chain's CDR3 is CASSLLAGRNEAFF. CDR3 sequence (DNA): TGTGCCAGCAGTTTATTGGCGGGAAGGAATGAAGCTTTCTTT.

The chain combines TRBV27 with TRBJ2-3; D may be TRBD1 (6 bases). The CDR3 totals 15 residues. CDR1 is MNHEY and CDR2 is SMNVEV in the germline V gene (reference sequence). V dropped 3 bases and J dropped 7 bases, with 17 bases sitting between them. CDR3 bases: TGTGCCAGCAGTTTTCAAGCAGGGGAATCTCATACGCAGTATTTT. Its protein is CASSFQAGESHTQYF.

V gene TRBV18 combines with J gene TRBJ1-1; 9 positions agree with TRBD1. Germline V gene lookup returns CDR1 KGHSH and CDR2 LQKENI. This CDR3 has 17 residues. After removal of 3 bases from V and 1 base from J, the junction contained 9 bases not matched to a gene. In DNA form, the CDR3 reads TGTGCCAGCTCACCGAACAGGGGGCGGGAAACGAACACTGAAGCTTTCTTT. Translation gives CASSPNRGRETNTEAFF.

J is TRBJ2-5 and V is TRBV11-2; 7 bases are shared with TRBD1. CDR1 SGHAT and CDR2 FQNNGV come from the germline V gene. After removal of 5 bases from V and 2 bases from J, the junction contained 11 bases not matched to a gene. The length of the CDR3 is 16 residues. The CDR3 protein is CASSPTWYRGQETQYF. For the CDR3, the DNA is TGTGCCAGCAGCCCCACGTGGTACAGGGGACAAGAGACCCAGTACTTC.

As DNA, the CDR3 is TGTGCCAGCAGTTTATCGTCCCATCACACTGAAGCTTTCTTT. Translating gives CASSLSSHHTEAFF. The chain uses TRBV27 and TRBJ1-1; D ambiguous. V was cut by 0 bases and J by 3 bases, with 8 bases left in between. The CDR3 covers 14 residues. Looked up from germline, CDR1 is MNHEY and CDR2 is SMNVEV (reference sequence).

This clone was counted between two and nine times. The chain uses TRBV2 and TRBJ2-3; D not resolved. V was pared by 7 bases and J by 4 bases, with 15 bases between. CDR3 size: 14 residues. The germline V gene has CDR1 SNHLY and CDR2 FYNNEI. The CDR3 region is CASMISPGADTQYF. CDR3 sequence (DNA): TGTGCCAGCATGATCTCCCCCGGTGCAGATACGCAGTATTTT.

The chain recombines TRBV7-9 with TRBJ2-3; D call uncertain. CDR1 SEHNR and CDR2 FQNEAQ come from the germline V gene (reference sequence). Trimming left V 1 base short and J 2 bases short, with 10 bases between. CDR3 length: 15 residues. CDR3 DNA: TGTGCCAGCAGCTTAGGTAGCTCGGTCACAGATACGCAGTATTTT. As protein: CASSLGSSVTDTQYF.

The chain employs TRBV9 and TRBJ1-1, with D possibly matching TRBD1 (6 bases). The germline gives CDR1 SGDLS, CDR2 YYNGEE. V was pared by 3 bases and J by 8 bases, with 20 bases between. The CDR3 runs to 15 residues. This CDR3 reads CASSGGGLIGGEAFF. The CDR3 DNA reads as TGTGCCAGCAGCGGGGGGGGCCTGATCGGCGGAGAAGCTTTCTTT.

In its sample, this clone was seen once. The V call is TRBV11-3, the J call TRBJ2-1; possibly TRBD2 for D (5 bases). The CDR3 totals 13 residues. V shed 1 base and J shed 7 bases, with 8 bases lying between them. Looked up from germline, CDR1 is SGHNT and CDR2 is YENEEA. The CDR3 DNA follows: TGTGCCAGCAGCTTAGCCGGGGAGAATGAGCAGTTCTTC. It codes for CASSLAGENEQFF.

The count of this clone is one. The V and J genes are TRBV27 and TRBJ1-1, with D possibly TRBD1 on 5 matching bases. The V end lost 3 bases, the J end lost 0 bases, and 8 bases lay between the germline ends. Germline values: CDR1 MNHEY, CDR2 SMNVEV (reference sequence). There are 14 residues in the CDR3. For the CDR3, the DNA is TGTGCCAGCAGTTTTACAGGTATGAACACTGAAGCTTTCTTT. Translated, it gives CASSFTGMNTEAFF.

The chain uses TRBV19 and TRBJ2-7, with 8 bases aligning to TRBD1. The germline V gene encodes CDR1 LNHDA and CDR2 SQIVND (reference sequence). The CDR3 totals 14 residues. With 5 bases clipped from V and 3 bases from J, the junction kept 6 bases outside the gene matches. The CDR3 reads CASSPRTGIYEQYF. CDR3 sequence (DNA): TGTGCCAGTAGTCCCAGGACAGGGATCTACGAGCAGTACTTC.

The V gene is TRBV2, the J gene TRBJ2-5; 9 bases match TRBD1. J was trimmed by 6 bases and V by 6 bases; bases with no gene match: 11. The CDR3 totals 15 residues. Germline assignment: CDR1 SNHLY and CDR2 FYNNEI. CDR3 in DNA: TGTGCCAGCAGAGTCCGACAGGGGGGCGTCAAGACCCAGTACTTC. It codes for CASRVRQGGVKTQYF.

The chain recombines TRBV30 with TRBJ2-5; D might be TRBD1 (6 bases). Germline CDR1 reads GTSNPN; CDR2 reads SVGIG (reference sequence). V was shortened by 3 bases and J by 5 bases, with 16 bases between the two germline ends. CDR3 size: 14 residues. As DNA, the CDR3 is TGTGCCTGGAGCCTGAGGGGGTCCCCGGAGACCCAGTACTTC. It is translated as CAWSLRGSPETQYF.